The 30 T cell receptor beta chains below all came from one sample that was sequenced in a study of OX40 agonist ivuxolimab in advanced cancers. Sequenced by immunoSEQ multiplex PCR; TCRdb stores in-frame clones only, minus some. The top ten hold 13% to 15% of the sample, which has about 71,000 clones, around 90% seen once. This specimen was CD4+ or CD8+ T cells sorted from blood, taken in a trial of the OX40 agonist ivuxolimab. The receptors derive from an adult with an advanced solid tumor such as melanoma, head and neck, liver or kidney cancer.

The chain couples TRBV5-4 to TRBJ1-6; D remains ambiguous. V shed 4 bases and J shed 10 bases, with 15 bases lying between them. The CDR3 totals 14 residues. The germline V gene encodes CDR1 SGHNT and CDR2 YYREEE (reference sequence). The CDR3, as DNA: TGTGCCAGCAGCCCGGACTGGGTCATGTCACCCCTCCACTTT. Its translation is CASSPDWVMSPLHF.

This clone was seen more than once but under ten times. The rearrangement joins TRBV19 to TRBJ1-1; the D is unclear. Germline V gene lookup returns CDR1 LNHDA and CDR2 SQIVND (reference sequence). This CDR3 spans 11 amino acids. V gave up 5 bases and J gave up 4 bases, with 5 bases separating them. The CDR3 DNA reads TGTGCCAGTAGTTTGGCCACTGAAGCTTTCTTT. Translated: CASSLATEAFF.

The rearrangement uses TRBV6-6 and TRBJ2-5; a weak D match, TRBD2 (6 bases). CDR3 length: 14 residues. V was clipped by 5 bases and J by 3 bases, with 13 bases between them. Germline CDR1 and CDR2: MNHNY and SVGAGI (reference sequence). CDR3: CASSPYGTEETQYF. DNA for the CDR3: TGTGCCAGCAGTCCCTATGGGACTGAAGAGACCCAGTACTTC.

To note about this clone: The sample holds other DNA sequences that translate to the same CDR3. The chain combines TRBV7-8 with TRBJ2-3; D gene uncertain. The germline gives CDR1 SGHVS, CDR2 FQNEAQ. V lost 6 bases and J 2 bases, leaving 3 bases between the germline ends. CDR3 length: 11 amino acids. This chain's CDR3 is CASSATDTQYF. The CDR3 nucleotides are TGTGCCAGCAGTGCCACAGATACGCAGTATTTT.

This chain uses TRBV10-3 with TRBJ1-5; 7 nucleotides line up with TRBD1. The CDR3 spans 14 residues. Germline V gene sequence: CDR1 ENHRY, CDR2 SYGVKD. The V segment lost 6 bases and the J segment 2 bases; nucleotides outside the gene matches: 4. The CDR3 nucleotides read TGTGCCATCAGCGCCGGGACAGGCAATCAGCCCCAGCATTTT. Translating it yields CAISAGTGNQPQHF.

This clone was observed once. The chain recombines TRBV12-5 with TRBJ2-2; D ambiguous. The germline V and J ends were trimmed by 3 bases and 7 bases, with 6 bases remaining between them. In germline, CDR1 is LGHNT, CDR2 FRNRAP. The CDR3 spans 12 residues. CDR3 in DNA: TGTGCTAGTGGTTTCGTGGGCGGGGAGCTGTTTTTT. As protein: CASGFVGGELFF.

The chain carries TRBV4-3 and TRBJ2-1, with D hard to call. This CDR3 is 16 amino acids long. V shed 0 bases and J shed 0 bases, with 9 bases lying between them. Germline CDR1 reads LGHNA; CDR2 reads YSLEER. CDR3 region: CASSQEGPSSYNEQFF. In DNA form, the CDR3 reads TGCGCCAGCAGCCAAGAAGGCCCAAGCTCCTACAATGAGCAGTTCTTC.

The chain links TRBV4-1 to TRBJ2-5, with 7 positions matching TRBD1. The CDR3 has 13 residues. The germline V gene encodes CDR1 MGHRA and CDR2 YSYEKL. V lost 3 bases and J lost 2; bases outside the gene matches: 0. As DNA, the CDR3 is TGCGCCAGCAGCCAGGACAGGCAAGAGACCCAGTACTTC. As protein: CASSQDRQETQYF.

The CDR3 nucleotides read TGTGCCAGCAGCCAAGGCGAGCTAGGCTACGAGCAGTACTTC. This translates into CASSQGELGYEQYF. The chain employs TRBV4-2 and TRBJ2-7; no firm D call. CDR1 and CDR2 (germline): LGHNA, YNFKEQ. Trimming took off 1 base at V and 3 bases at J, with 10 bases between the two ends. This CDR3 spans 14 amino acids.

Here the CDR3 reads CASSLDRLAANTGELFF. CDR3 DNA sequence: TGCGCCAGCAGCTTGGACCGACTAGCGGCTAACACCGGGGAGCTGTTTTTT. This rearrangement joins TRBV5-1 to TRBJ2-2; 9 positions agree with TRBD2. The CDR3 is 17 amino acids. V shed 0 bases, J shed 2 bases, and the junction held 5 bases outside the gene matches. Germline assignment: CDR1 SGHRS and CDR2 YFSETQ.

This clone showed up just a few times. This chain uses TRBV21-1 with TRBJ1-4; the D segment call TRBD1 is taken from the table without a DNA check. TRBV21-1 is assigned pseudogene status. The CDR3 spans 20 residues. The CDR3 sequence: CASSKRGRQGRMVTNEKLFF. The CDR3, as DNA: TGTGCCAGCAGCAAGAGGGGGAGACAGGGAAGAATGGTAACTAATGAAAAACTGTTTTTT.

The chain combines TRBV4-1 with TRBJ2-7, with 8 positions matching TRBD1. There are 16 residues in the CDR3. Trimming at V came to 1 base and at J to 7 bases, leaving 12 bases not matched to a gene. Germline V gene sequence: CDR1 MGHRA, CDR2 YSYEKL. The CDR3 DNA follows: TGCGCCAGCAGCCAAGCTCCCTTCGACAGGGGAGCAGAGCAGTACTTC. Translated: CASSQAPFDRGAEQYF.

The rearrangement joins TRBV6-5 to TRBJ2-7, with TRBD1 as a possible D gene (6 bases). The V and J ends lost 0 bases and 0 bases respectively, with 9 bases between them. This CDR3 has 15 amino acids. The germline gives CDR1 MNHEY, CDR2 SVGAGI. The CDR3 coding sequence is TGTGCCAGCAGTTACTCGAGGACAGCCTCCTACGAGCAGTACTTC. It specifies CASSYSRTASYEQYF.

This rearrangement joins TRBV5-4 to TRBJ2-3, with 8 bases aligning to TRBD1. V trimming: 3 bases; J trimming: 12 bases; junction bases outside the gene matches: 12. The germline V gene has CDR1 SGHNT and CDR2 YYREEE (reference sequence). The CDR3 spans 14 residues. The chain's CDR3 is CASSSTEDRVDQYF. The CDR3 DNA sequence: TGTGCCAGCAGCTCCACCGAGGACAGGGTTGATCAGTATTTT.

A remark on this clone: The junction departs from germline at one end; a sequencing error may be responsible. The chain links TRBV7-3 to TRBJ1-2; D gene ambiguous. Germline CDR1 is SGHTA and CDR2 is FQGTGA. This CDR3 is 9 amino acids long. As DNA, the CDR3 is TGTGCCAGCAGCTTAATCCTCTCCTTC. This gives the protein CASSLILSF. The full variable domain, rest sourced from reference TRBV7-3 and TRBJ1-2, is GAGVSQTPSNKVTEKGKYVELRCDPISGHTALYWYRQSLGQGPEFLIYFQGTGAADDSGLPNDRFFAVRPEGSVSTLKIQRTERGDSAVYLCASSLILSFGSGTRLTVV.

The chain links TRBV15 to TRBJ2-7; D is uncertain. Germline CDR1 reads LNHNV; CDR2 reads YYDKDF (reference sequence). Trimming took 1 base from V and 2 from J, leaving 6 bases between them. The CDR3 loop spans 13 amino acids. CDR3 loop: CATSRGSTYEQYF. CDR3 bases: TGTGCCACCAGCAGAGGCAGCACCTACGAGCAGTACTTC. Full variable domain (rest looked up from reference TRBV15 and TRBJ2-7): DAMVIQNPRYQVTQFGKPVTLSCSQTLNHNVMYWYQQKSSQAPKLLFHYYDKDFNNEADTPDNFQSRRPNTSFCFLDIRSPGLGDTAMYLCATSRGSTYEQYFGPGTRLTVT.

The V gene is TRBV27, the J gene TRBJ2-5; D not certain. The DNA end is more similar to TRBJ2-7, so the J call may be wrong. The CDR3 contains 13 residues. Germline loops: CDR1 MNHEY, CDR2 SMNVEV (reference sequence). The CDR3 here is CASSLTANYEQYF. Written as DNA, the CDR3 is TGTGCCAGCAGTTTGACGGCCAACTACGAGCAGTACTTC.

The rearrangement uses TRBV11-3 and TRBJ2-1; D gene ambiguous. Germline CDR1 and CDR2: SGHNT and YENEEA. The CDR3 has 14 residues. The V and J ends lost 5 bases and 4 bases respectively, with 12 bases between them. This CDR3 is CASSQTHRYNEQFF. CDR3 bases: TGTGCCAGCAGCCAAACCCACAGATACAATGAGCAGTTCTTC.

The V gene is TRBV19, the J gene TRBJ1-1; D is undetermined. The CDR3 length is 13 residues. V was cut by 2 bases and J by 5 bases, with 9 bases left in between. Looked up from germline, CDR1 is LNHDA and CDR2 is SQIVND (reference sequence). This CDR3 reads CASSITALTEAFF. DNA for the CDR3: TGTGCCAGTAGTATAACAGCTTTAACTGAAGCTTTCTTT. Together with reference TRBV19 and TRBJ1-1, the CDR3 gives the full variable domain: DGGITQSPKYLFRKEGQNVTLSCEQNLNHDAMYWYRQDPGQGLRLIYYSQIVNDFQKGDIAEGYSVSREKKESFPLTVTSAQKNPTAFYLCASSITALTEAFFGQGTRLTVV.

The chain joins TRBV4-3 to TRBJ2-1, with 7 positions matching TRBD1. The V and J ends lost 1 base and 7 bases, in that order; junction bases with no gene match: 13. The germline V gene encodes CDR1 LGHNA and CDR2 YSLEER. The CDR3 spans 17 residues. In DNA form, the CDR3 reads TGCGCCAGCAGCCAAGGACCGGGACAGAGCAACCCGAATGAGCAGTTCTTC. Amino acids: CASSQGPGQSNPNEQFF.

The chain combines TRBV4-1 with TRBJ2-7; 10 bases agree with TRBD2. The CDR3 has 15 residues. Trimming removed 1 base from V and 4 bases from J; junction bases left unmatched: 4. Germline V CDR1 and CDR2: MGHRA, YSYEKL. The CDR3 DNA reads TGCGCCAGCAGCCAAGCGGTACTAGCGGGATACGAGCAGTACTTC. As protein: CASSQAVLAGYEQYF.

The rearrangement joins TRBV9 to TRBJ2-1; TRBD1 aligns across 7 bases. The CDR3 is 14 amino acids. J lost 15 bases, V lost 0 bases, and 12 bases had no gene match. The germline V gene encodes CDR1 SGDLS and CDR2 YYNGEE. CDR3 in amino acids: CASSVDQGEQGAFF. The CDR3 DNA follows: TGTGCCAGCAGCGTAGATCAGGGGGAACAGGGTGCGTTCTTC.

This sequence joins TRBV4-2 and TRBJ2-5, with 8 bases matching TRBD2. J gave up 4 bases and V 3 bases, and 4 bases lay outside the gene matches. This CDR3 is 14 amino acids long. CDR1 and CDR2 from the germline V gene are LGHNA and YNFKEQ. The DNA of the CDR3 is TGTGCCAGCAGCCAGAGCGGGAGAGGAGAGACCCAGTACTTC. This gives the protein CASSQSGRGETQYF.

The CDR3 region is CAIISGGVHYNEQFF. The CDR3 region has the DNA TGTGCCATCATCTCGGGGGGCGTGCACTACAATGAGCAGTTCTTC. The chain joins TRBV10-3 to TRBJ2-1; tentative D call: TRBD2 (7 bases). Germline assignment: CDR1 ENHRY and CDR2 SYGVKD. The CDR3 covers 15 residues. Trimming cost V 7 bases and J 3 bases, with 16 bases left between them.

CDR3 loop: CASSYTSASTDTQYF. The CDR3 bases are TGTGCCAGCAGCTATACTAGCGCAAGCACAGATACGCAGTATTTT. The V call is TRBV7-8, the J call TRBJ2-3, with 7 bases that match TRBD2. Germline CDR1 is SGHVS and CDR2 is FQNEAQ. V lost 4 bases, J lost 0 bases, and 4 bases stayed unmatched. There are 15 residues in the CDR3.

The V gene is TRBV28, the J gene TRBJ2-1, with a possible D match to TRBD1 (5 bases). The CDR3 consists of 14 residues. Trimming shortened V by 6 bases and J by 10 bases, and 19 bases separated the two germline ends. Germline V lookup: CDR1 MDHEN, CDR2 SYDVKM. CDR3 loop: CASRMGPQYREQFF. The CDR3 bases are TGTGCCAGCAGGATGGGGCCCCAGTACAGGGAGCAGTTCTTC.

The J gene is TRBJ2-2, the V gene TRBV11-2, with 9 bases aligning to TRBD2. The CDR3 extends over 17 amino acids. CDR1 is SGHAT and CDR2 is FQNNGV in the germline V gene. Trimming removed 1 base from V and 3 bases from J; junction bases left unmatched: 6. This chain's CDR3 is CASSLGILAGDTGELFF. The CDR3, as DNA: TGTGCCAGCAGCTTAGGCATCTTAGCGGGGGACACCGGGGAGCTGTTTTTT.

CDR3 residues: CASSQGQSGRAQNEQFF. The DNA of the CDR3 is TGTGCCAGCAGCCAGGGTCAGAGCGGGAGGGCACAGAATGAGCAGTTCTTC. V is TRBV4-2 and J is TRBJ2-1, with TRBD2 matching over 10 bases. The germline CDR1 and CDR2 sequences are LGHNA and YNFKEQ. The J segment lost 7 bases and the V segment lost 3 bases, leaving 12 bases of the junction unmatched. There are 17 residues in the CDR3.

The sample holds one count of this clone. The chain couples TRBV27 to TRBJ2-7; D uncertain. The V end lost 4 bases, the J end lost 3 bases, and 25 bases lay between the germline ends. CDR1 and CDR2 from the germline V gene are MNHEY and SMNVEV (reference sequence). The CDR3 is 18 residues long. CDR3 bases: TGTGCCAGCAGTTCTGAGACCACCTCCCCTCCACTTCTCTACGAGCAGTACTTC. This gives the protein CASSSETTSPPLLYEQYF.

The gene calls are TRBV7-2 and TRBJ2-2, with 7 bases identical to TRBD1. After removal of 3 bases from V and 2 bases from J, the junction contained 6 bases not matched to a gene. Germline assignment: CDR1 SGHTA and CDR2 FQGNSA. The CDR3 is made up of 16 amino acids. CDR3 nucleotide sequence: TGTGCCAGCAGCTTTGTAAAGGGGGCTAACACCGGGGAGCTGTTTTTT. Encoded protein: CASSFVKGANTGELFF. Using reference TRBV7-2 and TRBJ2-2 for the parts outside the CDR3, the full variable domain is GAGVSQSPSNKVTEKGKDVELRCDPISGHTALYWYRQSLGQGLEFLIYFQGNSAPDKSGLPSDRFSAERTGGSVSTLTIQRTQQEDSAVYLCASSFVKGANTGELFFGEGSRLTVL.